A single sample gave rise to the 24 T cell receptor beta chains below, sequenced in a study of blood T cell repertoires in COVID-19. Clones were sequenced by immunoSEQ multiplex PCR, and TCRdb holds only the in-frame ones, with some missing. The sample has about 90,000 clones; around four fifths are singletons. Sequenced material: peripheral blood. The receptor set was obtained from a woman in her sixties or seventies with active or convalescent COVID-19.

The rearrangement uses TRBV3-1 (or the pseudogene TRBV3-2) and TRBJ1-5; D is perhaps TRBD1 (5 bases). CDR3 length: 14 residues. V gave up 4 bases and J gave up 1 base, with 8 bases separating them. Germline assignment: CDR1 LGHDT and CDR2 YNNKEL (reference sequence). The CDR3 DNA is TGTGCCAGCAGCCCGGGACTGAGCAATCAGCCCCAGCATTTT. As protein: CASSPGLSNQPQHF.

The CDR3 is CASSSLRDREAQPQHF. In nucleotides, the CDR3 is TGTGCCAGCAGCTCCCTCCGGGACAGGGAAGCCCAGCCCCAGCATTTT. This chain links TRBV7-8 with TRBJ1-5, with 9 positions matching TRBD1. CDR1 is SGHVS, CDR2 FQNEAQ, per germline. The CDR3 is 16 amino acids. V lost 4 bases to trimming and J lost 7 bases; unmatched junction nucleotides: 11.

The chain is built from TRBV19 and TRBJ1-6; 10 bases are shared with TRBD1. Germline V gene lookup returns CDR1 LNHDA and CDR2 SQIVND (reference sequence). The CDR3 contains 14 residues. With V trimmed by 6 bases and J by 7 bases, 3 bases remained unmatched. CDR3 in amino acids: CASSRDRGNSPLHF. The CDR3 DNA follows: TGTGCCAGTAGCAGGGACAGGGGAAATTCACCCCTCCACTTT.

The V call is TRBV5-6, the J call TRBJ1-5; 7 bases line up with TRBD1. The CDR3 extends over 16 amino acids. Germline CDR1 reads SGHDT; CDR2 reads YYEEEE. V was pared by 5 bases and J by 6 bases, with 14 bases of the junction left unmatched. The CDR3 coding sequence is TGTGCCAGCAGTATTCGGGGTCAGGGGGACGGTCAGCCCCAGCATTTT. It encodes CASSIRGQGDGQPQHF.

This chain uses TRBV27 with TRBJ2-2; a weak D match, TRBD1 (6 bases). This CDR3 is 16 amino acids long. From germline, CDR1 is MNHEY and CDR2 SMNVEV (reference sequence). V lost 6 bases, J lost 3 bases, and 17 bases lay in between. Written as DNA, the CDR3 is TGTGCCAGCAGGAGGGGGTCGGGAAGGGACACCGGGGAGCTGTTTTTT. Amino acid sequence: CASRRGSGRDTGELFF.

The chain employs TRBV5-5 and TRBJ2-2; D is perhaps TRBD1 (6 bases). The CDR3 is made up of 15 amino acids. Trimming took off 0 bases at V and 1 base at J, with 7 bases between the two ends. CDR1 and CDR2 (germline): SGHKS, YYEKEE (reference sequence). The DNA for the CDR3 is TGTGCCAGCAGCTTGGAAGGGGGGAACACCGGGGAGCTGTTTTTT. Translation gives CASSLEGGNTGELFF.

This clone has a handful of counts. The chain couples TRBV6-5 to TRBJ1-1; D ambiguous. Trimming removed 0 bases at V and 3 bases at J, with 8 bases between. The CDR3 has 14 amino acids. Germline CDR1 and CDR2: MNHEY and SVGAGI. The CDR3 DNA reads TGTGCCAGCAGTTACTCGTACGGGGACACTGAAGCTTTCTTT. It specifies CASSYSYGDTEAFF.

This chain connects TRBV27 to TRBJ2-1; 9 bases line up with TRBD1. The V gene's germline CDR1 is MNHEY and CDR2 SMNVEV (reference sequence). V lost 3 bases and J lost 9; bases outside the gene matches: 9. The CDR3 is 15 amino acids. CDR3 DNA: TGTGCCAGCAGTTTGTTGGGACAGGGTTATGGTGAGCAGTTCTTC. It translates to CASSLLGQGYGEQFF.

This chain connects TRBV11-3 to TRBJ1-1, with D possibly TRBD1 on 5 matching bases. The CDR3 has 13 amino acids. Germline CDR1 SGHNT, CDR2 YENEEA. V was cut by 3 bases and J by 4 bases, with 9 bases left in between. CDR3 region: CASSFGGGTEAFF. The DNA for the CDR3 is TGTGCCAGCAGCTTCGGGGGGGGCACTGAAGCTTTCTTT.

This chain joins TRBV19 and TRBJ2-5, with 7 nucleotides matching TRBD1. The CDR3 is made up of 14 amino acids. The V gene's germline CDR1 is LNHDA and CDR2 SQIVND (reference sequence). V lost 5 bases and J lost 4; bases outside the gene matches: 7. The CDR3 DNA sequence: TGTGCCAGTAGTCCAAGACAGGGTAGAGAGACCCAGTACTTC. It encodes CASSPRQGRETQYF.

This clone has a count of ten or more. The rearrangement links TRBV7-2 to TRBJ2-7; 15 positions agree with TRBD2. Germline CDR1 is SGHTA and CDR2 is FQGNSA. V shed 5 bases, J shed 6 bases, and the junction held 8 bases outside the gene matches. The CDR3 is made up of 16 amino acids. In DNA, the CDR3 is TGTGCCAGCAGCAAACGGACTAGCGGGGGGGCTTTCGAGCAGTACTTC. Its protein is CASSKRTSGGAFEQYF.

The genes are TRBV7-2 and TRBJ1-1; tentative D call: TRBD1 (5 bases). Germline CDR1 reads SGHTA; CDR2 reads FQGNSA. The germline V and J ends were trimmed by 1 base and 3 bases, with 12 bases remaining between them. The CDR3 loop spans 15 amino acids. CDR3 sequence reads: CASSLGGGAYTEAFF. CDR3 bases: TGTGCCAGCAGCTTAGGGGGCGGGGCTTACACTGAAGCTTTCTTT.

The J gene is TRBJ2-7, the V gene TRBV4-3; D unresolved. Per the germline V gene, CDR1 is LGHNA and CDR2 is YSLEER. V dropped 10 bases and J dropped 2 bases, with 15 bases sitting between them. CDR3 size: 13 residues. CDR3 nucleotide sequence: TGCGCCACGCCAGACTGTTACCCCTACGAGCAGTACTTC. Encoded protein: CATPDCYPYEQYF.

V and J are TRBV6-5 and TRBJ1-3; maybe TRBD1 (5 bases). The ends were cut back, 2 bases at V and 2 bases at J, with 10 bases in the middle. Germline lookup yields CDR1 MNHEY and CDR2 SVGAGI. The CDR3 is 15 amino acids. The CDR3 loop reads CASSYGGVPGNTIYF. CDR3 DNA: TGTGCCAGCAGTTACGGAGGGGTCCCTGGAAACACCATATATTTT.

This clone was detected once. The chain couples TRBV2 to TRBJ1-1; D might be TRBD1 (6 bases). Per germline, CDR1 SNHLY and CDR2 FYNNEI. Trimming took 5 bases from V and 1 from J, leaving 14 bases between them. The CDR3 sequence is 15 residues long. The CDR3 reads CASSRYRETNTEAFF. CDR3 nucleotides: TGTGCCAGCAGTAGATACAGGGAAACGAACACTGAAGCTTTCTTT.

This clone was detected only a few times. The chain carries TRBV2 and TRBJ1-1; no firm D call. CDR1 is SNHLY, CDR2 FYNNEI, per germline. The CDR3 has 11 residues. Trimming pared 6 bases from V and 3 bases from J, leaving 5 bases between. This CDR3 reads CASSTHTEAFF. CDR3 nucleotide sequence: TGTGCCAGCAGCACTCACACTGAAGCTTTCTTT.

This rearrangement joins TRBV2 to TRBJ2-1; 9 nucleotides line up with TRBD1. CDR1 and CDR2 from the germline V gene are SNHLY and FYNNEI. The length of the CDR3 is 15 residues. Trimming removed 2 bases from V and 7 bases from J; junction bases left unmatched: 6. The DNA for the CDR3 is TGTGCCAGCAGTGAAATGGGACAGGGTCAAAATGAGCAGTTCTTC. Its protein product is CASSEMGQGQNEQFF.

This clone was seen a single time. The CDR3 loop is CASSTGQGEQDTQYF. The CDR3 DNA sequence: TGTGCCAGTAGTACCGGACAGGGGGAACAAGATACGCAGTATTTT. V and J are TRBV19 and TRBJ2-3, with 10 positions matching TRBD1. The CDR3 has 15 residues. V shed 4 bases, J shed 5 bases, and the junction held 6 bases outside the gene matches. CDR1 is LNHDA, CDR2 SQIVND, per germline (reference sequence).

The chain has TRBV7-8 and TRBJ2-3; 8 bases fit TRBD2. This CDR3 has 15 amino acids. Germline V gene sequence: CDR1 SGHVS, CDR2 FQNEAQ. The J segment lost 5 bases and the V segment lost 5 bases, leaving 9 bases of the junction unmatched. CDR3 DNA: TGTGCCAGCAGCCGTTCTGCGGGGGGAGGAGATACGCAGTATTTT. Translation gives CASSRSAGGGDTQYF. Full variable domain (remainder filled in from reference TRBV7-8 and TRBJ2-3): GAGVSQSPRYKVAKRGQDVALRCDPISGHVSLFWYQQALGQGPEFLTYFQNEAQLDKSGLPSDRFFAERPEGSVSTLKIQRTQQEDSAVYLCASSRSAGGGDTQYFGPGTRLTVL.

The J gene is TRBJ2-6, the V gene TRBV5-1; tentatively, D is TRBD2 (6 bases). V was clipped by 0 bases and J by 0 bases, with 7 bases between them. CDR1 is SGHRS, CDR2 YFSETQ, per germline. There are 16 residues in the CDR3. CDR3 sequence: CASSLGGGSGANVLTF. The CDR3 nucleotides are TGCGCCAGCAGCTTGGGGGGAGGCTCTGGGGCCAACGTCCTGACTTTC.

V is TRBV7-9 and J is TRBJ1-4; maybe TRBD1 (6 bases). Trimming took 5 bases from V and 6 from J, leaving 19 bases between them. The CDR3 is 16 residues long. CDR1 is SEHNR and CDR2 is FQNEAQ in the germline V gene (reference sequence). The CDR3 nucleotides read TGTGCCAGCAGCCCCACGGGGGGCAGGGGATATGAAAAACTGTTTTTT. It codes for CASSPTGGRGYEKLFF.

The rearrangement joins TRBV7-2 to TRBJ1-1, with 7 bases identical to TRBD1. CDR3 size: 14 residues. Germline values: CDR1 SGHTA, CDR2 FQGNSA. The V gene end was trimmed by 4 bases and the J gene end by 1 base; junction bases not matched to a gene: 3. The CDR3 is CASSSNRGNTEAFF. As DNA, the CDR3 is TGTGCCAGCAGCTCCAACAGGGGGAACACTGAAGCTTTCTTT.

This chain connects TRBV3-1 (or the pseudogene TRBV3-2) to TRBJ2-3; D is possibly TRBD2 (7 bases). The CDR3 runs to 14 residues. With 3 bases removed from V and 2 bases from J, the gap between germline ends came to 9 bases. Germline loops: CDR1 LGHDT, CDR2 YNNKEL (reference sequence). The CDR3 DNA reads TGTGCCAGCAGCCACGGGGGGCACACAGATACGCAGTATTTT. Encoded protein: CASSHGGHTDTQYF.

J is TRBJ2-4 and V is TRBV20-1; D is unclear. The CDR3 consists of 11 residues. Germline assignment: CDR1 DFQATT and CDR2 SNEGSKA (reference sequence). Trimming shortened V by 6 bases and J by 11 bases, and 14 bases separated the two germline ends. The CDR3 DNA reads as TGCAGTGCCACCCTTAGTAATTTTCAGTACTTC. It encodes CSATLSNFQYF.